The 30 T cell receptor beta chains given below trace back to one sample, sequenced in a study of tumor and adjacent non-tumor tissue in lung cancer. The template was RNA from unsorted bulk tissue. Three rounds of nested PCR, following a modified ARM-PCR protocol, produced the TCRbeta library. TCRdb reprocessed the multiplex PCR reads with MiXCR, giving one entry per CDR3 protein. Of about 81,000 distinct CDR3 sequences listed, just under 75% are singletons. Sequencing was performed on lung tumor tissue. All receptors derive from a middle-aged woman with non-small cell lung cancer.

Details on this clonotype: This may arise from a read error, as a much more abundant clone is one base away. The J gene is TRBJ1-1, the V gene TRBV29-1; 7 nucleotides agree with TRBD1. The CDR3 runs to 14 residues. Germline CDR1 SQVTM, CDR2 ANQGSEA. With 8 bases clipped from V and 3 bases from J, the junction kept 12 bases outside the gene matches. The CDR3 loop is CSIGRSGGDTEAFF. In nucleotides, the CDR3 is TGCAGCATCGGTAGGTCAGGGGGTGACACTGAAGCTTTCTTT. Full variable domain (rest looked up from reference TRBV29-1 and TRBJ1-1): SAVISQKPSRDICQRGTSLTIQCQVDSQVTMMFWYRQQPGQSLTLIATANQGSEATYESGFVIDKFPISRPNLTFSTLTVSNMSPEDSSIYLCSIGRSGGDTEAFFGQGTRLTVV.

Ten or more counts support this clonotype. The V call is TRBV4-2, the J call TRBJ2-7, with D possibly matching TRBD2 (7 bases). The CDR3 runs to 15 residues. The V gene's germline CDR1 is LGHNA and CDR2 YNFKEQ. Trimming shortened V by 4 bases and J by 3 bases, and 16 bases separated the two germline ends. The CDR3 loop reads CASSREREGGYEQYF. CDR3 bases: TGTGCCAGCAGCCGGGAGAGGGAGGGGGGCTACGAGCAGTACTTC.

In regard to this clonotype: This CDR3 is missing its conserved last phenylalanine or tryptophan, likely due to a read error. V is TRBV4-1 and J is TRBJ2-2; perhaps TRBD2 as D (6 bases). Trimming took 3 bases from V and 7 from J, leaving 15 bases between them. The V gene's germline CDR1 is MGHRA and CDR2 YSYEKL. There are 15 residues in the CDR3. The CDR3 nucleotides are TGCGCCAGCAGCCATGATCAGAGTAGCGGCGGGGAGCTGTTTTTA. Its translation: CASSHDQSSGGELFL.

As to this clonotype: The junction does not match germline at one end; this may be a read error. This chain links TRBV4-1 with TRBJ2-7, with TRBD2 identical over 7 bases. The CDR3 spans 15 residues. Germline V lookup: CDR1 MGHRA, CDR2 YSYEKL. The CDR3 sequence is CVSSQETASGYEQYF. CDR3 DNA sequence: TGCGTCAGCAGCCAAGAAACGGCTAGCGGATACGAGCAGTACTTC.

The chain employs TRBV28 and TRBJ2-3; D is possibly TRBD1 (6 bases). CDR1 MDHEN and CDR2 SYDVKM come from the germline V gene. Between the trimmed V and J ends, which lost 5 bases and 4 bases, there was a span of 10 bases. The length of the CDR3 is 13 residues. CDR3 loop: CASSLTGSDTQYF. As DNA, the CDR3 is TGTGCCAGCAGTCTAACAGGGTCAGATACGCAGTATTTT.

With regard to this clonotype: A much bigger clone sits one base away, suggesting this may be a read error. V is TRBV28 and J is TRBJ2-5; D unclear. The germline V gene encodes CDR1 MDHEN and CDR2 SYDVKM. This CDR3 has 13 residues. CDR3: CASSLRLQGTQYF. Written as DNA, the CDR3 is TGTGCCAGCAGTTTGAGGTTACAAGGGACCCAGTACTTC.

The V call is TRBV11-2, the J call TRBJ2-5; a weak D match, TRBD2 (6 bases). The CDR3 sequence is 16 residues long. From germline, CDR1 is SGHAT and CDR2 FQNNGV. The CDR3 DNA reads TGTGTCAACAGCTTAATTGGGCGGAGGGCCCAAGAGACCCAGTACTTC. Its protein is CVNSLIGRRAQETQYF.

In this sample, this clonotype turned up a few times. An end of the junction differs from the germline gene, which may be a read error. The CDR3 protein is CTSRDRADSPFHF. The CDR3 DNA follows: TGTACCAGCAGAGACAGGGCAGATTCACCCTTCCACTTT. The chain combines TRBV6-5 with TRBJ1-6; 7 nucleotides align to TRBD1. CDR1 is MNHEY and CDR2 is SVGAGI in the germline V gene. This CDR3 has 13 amino acids.

With respect to this clonotype: The junction differs from germline at one of its ends, possibly a read error. This CDR3 is CASSQYKTELRGYTF. The CDR3, as DNA: TGTGCCAGCAGCCAATACAAGACAGAACTAAGAGGCTACACATTC. The rearrangement uses TRBV11-2 and TRBJ1-2; tentatively, D is TRBD1 (5 bases). The germline V gene encodes CDR1 SGHAT and CDR2 FQNNGV. The CDR3 spans 15 residues.

Points on this clonotype: A read error may account for a junction end that differs from germline. The V and J genes are TRBV6-6 and TRBJ2-1; D is possibly TRBD2 (5 bases). The CDR3 has 13 amino acids. Per germline, CDR1 MNHNY and CDR2 SVGAGI (reference sequence). The CDR3 sequence: CATLALSYSEQFF. The DNA of the CDR3 is TGTGCCACCCTAGCCCTCTCATACAGTGAGCAGTTCTTC.

On this clonotype itself: As the CDR3 is not closed by the conserved phenylalanine or tryptophan, this likely results from a read error. The V call is TRBV20-1, the J call TRBJ2-1; 8 positions agree with TRBD1. The germline gives CDR1 DFQATT, CDR2 SNEGSKA (reference sequence). The CDR3 runs to 14 residues. This CDR3 reads CSVQTGVSYNEQFS. CDR3 bases: TGCAGTGTCCAGACAGGGGTGTCCTATAATGAGCAGTTCTCC.

V is TRBV20-1 and J is TRBJ2-1; D is unclear. V dropped 6 bases and J dropped 15 bases, with 18 bases sitting between them. Germline values: CDR1 DFQATT, CDR2 SNEGSKA (reference sequence). CDR3 length: 11 amino acids. This chain's CDR3 is CSAVPARQRFF. Here the CDR3 DNA reads TGCAGTGCCGTGCCTGCGCGCCAGCGGTTCTTC.

This clonotype was seen just once. The chain combines TRBV11-2 with TRBJ2-5; possibly TRBD1 for D (5 bases). CDR1 and CDR2 (germline): SGHAT, FQNNGV. Trimming shortened V by 3 bases and J by 7 bases, and 18 bases separated the two germline ends. This CDR3 spans 15 amino acids. CDR3 residues: CASSFSLVQAVTQYF. As DNA, the CDR3 is TGTGCCAGCAGCTTCTCCCTGGTACAGGCTGTGACCCAGTACTTC.

Remarks on this clonotype: One end of the junction varies from germline; a read error may be responsible. The chain is built from TRBV12-5 and TRBJ2-7; 9 bases map to TRBD2. Per the germline V gene, CDR1 is LGHNT and CDR2 is FRNRAP. This CDR3 has 17 residues. Here the CDR3 DNA reads TGTGCTAGTGGATTGGACCACCTCGCGGGGGGGTCCTACGAGCAGTACTTC. This codes for CASGLDHLAGGSYEQYF. The full variable domain, in which reference TRBV12-5 and TRBJ2-7 provide the parts outside the CDR3, is DARVTQTPRHKVTEMGQEVTMRCQPILGHNTVFWYRQTMMQGLELLAYFRNRAPLDDSGMPKDRFSAEMPDATLATLKIQPSEPRDSAVYFCASGLDHLAGGSYEQYFGPGTRLTVT.

This clonotype appeared once. A read error may account for a junction end that differs from germline. The V call is TRBV12-3 or TRBV12-4, the J call TRBJ1-5; D unresolved. The CDR3 has 14 residues. The DNA of the CDR3 is TGTGCGAGCAGTTTCCTAGGCCCCAATCAGCCCCACCATTTT. Its protein is CASSFLGPNQPHHF.

Comment on this clonotype: A much larger clone differs by one base, so this may be a read error. The rearrangement links TRBV20-1 to TRBJ1-1; possibly TRBD1 for D (5 bases). V was clipped by 6 bases and J by 0 bases, with 17 bases between them. The CDR3 is made up of 15 amino acids. CDR1 DFQATT and CDR2 SNEGSKA come from the germline V gene (reference sequence). The CDR3 DNA is TGCAGTGCCCCCGACAGTGTTCATATGAACACTGAAGCTTTCTTT. Its protein product is CSAPDSVHMNTEAFF.

About this clonotype: Just one base apart from a much larger clone, this may be a read error. The conserved phenylalanine or tryptophan normally closing the CDR3 is absent here, so this likely arose from a read error. The chain employs TRBV20-1 and TRBJ2-7, with D maybe TRBD2 (5 bases). The germline V and J ends were trimmed by 3 bases and 3 bases, with 9 bases remaining between them. This CDR3 spans 12 amino acids. Germline V gene sequence: CDR1 DFQATT, CDR2 SNEGSKA (reference sequence). CDR3 sequence reads: CSAREDFYEQYS. The CDR3 DNA reads TGCAGTGCTAGGGAGGACTTCTACGAGCAGTACTCC.

A note on this clonotype: A much more abundant neighbour one base away suggests this may be a read error. CDR3 DNA sequence: TGCGCCAGCAGCTTGGGGGATCTCCCCAATCAGTCCCAGCATTTT. Its protein product is CASSLGDLPNQSQHF. This sequence joins TRBV5-1 and TRBJ1-5; D is uncertain. The CDR3 has 15 amino acids. Looked up from germline, CDR1 is SGHRS and CDR2 is YFSETQ.

A remark on this clonotype: This may come from a read error, since a much larger clone is one base off. The rearrangement links TRBV2 to TRBJ2-7; 9 positions agree with TRBD1. The CDR3 has 12 residues. The germline V gene has CDR1 SNHLY and CDR2 FYNNEI. The chain's CDR3 is CTGQGYGREQYF. The CDR3 region has the DNA TGTACCGGACAGGGGTATGGAAGGGAGCAGTACTTC. The full variable domain, rest sourced from reference TRBV2 and TRBJ2-7, is EPEVTQTPSHQVTQMGQEVILRCVPISNHLYFYWYRQILGQKVEFLVSFYNNEISEKSEIFDDQFSVERPDGSNFTLKIRSTKLEDSAMYFCTGQGYGREQYFGPGTRLTVT.

Remarks on this clonotype: The CDR3 does not close with the conserved phenylalanine or tryptophan, likely indicating a read error. The chain recombines TRBV4-2 with TRBJ2-1; 8 bases align to TRBD2. This CDR3 spans 16 amino acids. J gave up 4 bases and V 3 bases, and 8 bases lay outside the gene matches. The germline V gene has CDR1 LGHNA and CDR2 YNFKEQ. The CDR3 region has the DNA TGTGCCAGCAGCCATGATAACGGGAGGGGGTACAATGAGCAGTTCTTA. As protein: CASSHDNGRGYNEQFL.

With regard to this clonotype: A read error may account for a junction end that differs from germline. The chain carries TRBV11-2 and TRBJ2-1, with D possibly matching TRBD1 (5 bases). Germline CDR1 SGHAT, CDR2 FQNNGV. This CDR3 contains 16 residues. CDR3 region: CASNLARTGFYNEQFF. CDR3 bases: TGTGCCAGCAACTTAGCACGAACAGGCTTCTACAATGAGCAGTTCTTC.

Remarks on this clonotype: At one boundary the junction diverges from the germline segment, which might be a read error. The chain couples TRBV11-2 to TRBJ1-1, with D perhaps TRBD1 (5 bases). CDR3 length: 13 amino acids. Germline V gene sequence: CDR1 SGHAT, CDR2 FQNNGV. Written as DNA, the CDR3 is TGTGCCAGCAGTCCTTGGGGGAACACTGTAGCTTTCTTT. It is translated as CASSPWGNTVAFF. Together with reference TRBV11-2 and TRBJ1-1, the CDR3 gives the full variable domain: EAGVAQSPRYKIIEKRQSVAFWCNPISGHATLYWYQQILGQGPKLLIQFQNNGVVDDSQLPKDRFSAERLKGVDSTLKIQPAKLEDSAVYLCASSPWGNTVAFFGQGTRLTVV.

This clonotype occurred once. This chain links TRBV20-1 with TRBJ2-3; D perhaps matches TRBD2 (6 bases). The CDR3 sequence is 19 residues long. Germline CDR1 and CDR2: DFQATT and SNEGSKA (reference sequence). V was clipped by 5 bases and J by 4 bases, with 31 bases between them. The CDR3 loop is CSAGGWDRGYSGSADTQYF. The CDR3 DNA reads as TGCAGTGCTGGGGGGTGGGATAGGGGATATAGTGGGAGTGCAGATACGCAGTATTTT.

On this clonotype itself: A read error may produce the germline difference seen at one junction end. The rearrangement uses TRBV20-1 and TRBJ2-7; TRBD1 is a possible D gene (6 bases). CDR1 and CDR2 from the germline V gene are DFQATT and SNEGSKA (reference sequence). The CDR3 covers 15 residues. CDR3 in amino acids: CSARGLWDTRYEQYF. CDR3 in DNA: TGCAGTGCTAGAGGCCTTTGGGACACCCGCTACGAGCAGTATTTC.

Remarks on this clonotype: This CDR3 fails to terminate in the conserved phenylalanine or tryptophan, so it likely reflects a read error. No DNA is shown, since the ends of the CDR3 on it are uncertain; the CDR3 is the one TCRdb lists. The CDR3 loop reads CANRPWTSHNEEFL. The V gene is TRBV6-5, the J gene TRBJ2-1; the table's TRBD2 call for D was not verified on the DNA. Counting both end residues, the CDR3 totals 14 amino acids. CDR1 MNHEY and CDR2 SVGAGI come from the germline V gene.

Ten or more counts support this clonotype. This may be a read error: a much more frequent sequence differs by one nucleotide. The CDR3 sequence: CSALRSGGSPYEQYF. DNA for the CDR3: TGCAGCGCCTTGAGGTCGGGGGGGAGCCCCTACGAGCAGTACTTC. The genes are TRBV29-1 and TRBJ2-7, with TRBD2 identical over 8 bases. This CDR3 spans 15 amino acids. The junction had 13 bases not matched to a gene; V was cut back by 7 bases and J by 2 bases. The germline V gene has CDR1 SQVTM and CDR2 ANQGSEA.

This clonotype has at least ten counts. The chain links TRBV29-1 to TRBJ2-1; 9 bases line up with TRBD1. The CDR3 sequence is 15 residues long. Trimming removed 5 bases from V and 5 bases from J; junction bases left unmatched: 10. Germline CDR1 and CDR2: SQVTM and ANQGSEA. The CDR3 spells CSVSVRTGANNEQFF. The CDR3 DNA reads TGCAGCGTTTCCGTTCGGACAGGGGCCAACAATGAGCAGTTCTTC.

This sequence joins TRBV28 and TRBJ2-2, with D possibly being TRBD2 (6 bases). Germline CDR1 reads MDHEN; CDR2 reads SYDVKM. V was pared by 10 bases and J by 3 bases, with 21 bases between. This CDR3 comprises 16 residues. CDR3 residues: CAINNNGGTDTGELFF. The CDR3 DNA follows: TGTGCCATCAACAATAATGGGGGGACCGACACCGGGGAGCTGTTTTTT.

With respect to this clonotype: In this CDR3 the conserved last residue, phenylalanine or tryptophan, is missing, so a read error is likely. No DNA is shown, since the ends of the CDR3 on it are uncertain; the CDR3 is the one TCRdb lists. The chain links TRBV12-3 or TRBV12-4 to TRBJ2-5; the table's D call, TRBD2, has no DNA check behind it. The CDR3 has 14 residues if both end residues are counted. The CDR3 is CASRAGLHQETHYI.

To note about this clonotype: Mismatch with germline at one junction end may stem from a read error. The chain combines TRBV6-1 with TRBJ2-7; 8 bases are shared with TRBD1. Per germline, CDR1 MNHNS and CDR2 SASEGT. The CDR3 sequence is 16 residues long. The CDR3 nucleotides read TGTGCCAGCAGTGATGGGTTGGGTCAGGGGGCGAACGAGCATTACTTC. It is translated as CASSDGLGQGANEHYF.